These T cell receptor beta chains were read from a single sample in a study of blood T cells in healthy people across ages. TCRdb reprocessed the 5' RACE reads via MiXCR and lists one record per CDR3 protein. The profile shows 1.8 million or so distinct CDR3 sequences, 35% to 50% of them singletons. Source material: blood. The receptors were sampled from a human donor in good health. The conserved cysteine and the conserved F or W are not part of the CDR3 here. Fields, in order: J gene, V gene, D gene, CDR3 protein. A D gene is named only where the DNA matches it firmly.

TRBJ2-4 | TRBV3-1 | . | ASSQEGRFRGEQY
TRBJ2-1 | TRBV3-1 | TRBD2 | ASSPNGGGAGNEQF
TRBJ2-3 | TRBV29-1 | TRBD2 | SVEGASSLAGVDTQY
TRBJ2-1 | TRBV4-1 | . | ASSQVSRDEQF
TRBJ2-6 | TRBV20-1 | . | STRDDSGTGANVLT
TRBJ1-5 | TRBV4-3 | TRBD1 | ASSQDVDRGQPQH
TRBJ1-5 | TRBV6-5 | . | ASSYSGEGQPQH
TRBJ2-7 | TRBV12-3/TRBV12-4 | . | ASSVGWTSYEQY
. | TRBV15 | . | ATSRVEDDYEQY
TRBJ2-5 | TRBV3-1 | . | ASSQPGRGEQY
TRBJ2-7 | TRBV29-1 | TRBD2 | SVQLAGYEQY
TRBJ1-1 | TRBV4-1 | . | ASSQPGDTEAF
TRBJ2-7 | TRBV9 | . | ASSIGGPTCEQY
TRBJ1-2 | TRBV4-3 | . | ASSRKQEGYGYT
TRBJ2-7 | TRBV7-8 | . | ASSLTDFNSYEQY
TRBJ1-2 | TRBV29-1 | . | SVGIGNNYGYT
TRBJ1-6 | TRBV4-2 | . | ASSQVTRGKAPLH
TRBJ2-4 | TRBV20-1 | . | SASHPGLPGNIQY
TRBJ2-1 | TRBV7-2 | TRBD2 | ASSLAIAGAHYNEQF
TRBJ2-7 | TRBV4-1 | . | ASSQEAPPYEQY
TRBJ2-7 | TRBV20-1 | . | SASLAGSPLPSYEQY
TRBJ2-7 | TRBV24-1 | . | ATSGRGRYEQY
TRBJ2-3 | TRBV7-2 | . | ASSFSAFSDTQY